This T cell receptor beta chain comes out of a study of shared clonotypes between healthy human individuals. TCRdb keeps only in-frame clones here, not all; method: immunoSEQ multiplex PCR. The profile shows about 2 million clones, 85% to 95% of them singletons. Between the trimmed V and J ends, which lost 4 bases and 7 bases, there was a span of 1 base. Per the germline V gene, CDR1 is MGHDK and CDR2 is SYGVNS. The CDR3 is made up of 10 amino acids. Naive CD8 isolation took CD45RO-negative cells positively selected for CCR7 and excluded terminally differentiated effector memory CD45RA+ cells. Broader study findings: Genetic and exposure-history diversity was limited by the few donors.

Of note for this clone: The antigen is undetermined.

The chain employs TRBV25-1 and TRBJ1-4; D not certain. The TCR originated in a man between 18 and 35 years old in good health. The sequenced sample was naive CD8+ T cells sorted from blood. The CDR3 coding sequence is TGTGCCAGCAGTGGTGAAAAACTGTTTTTT. It encodes CASSGEKLFF.